Presented here are 16 T cell receptor beta chains from one specimen sequenced in a study of response to subunit inactivated influenza vaccine. From the RT-PCR reads, TCRdb called clonotypes with MiXCR, one entry per CDR3 protein. In the table there are more than 700,000 distinct CDR3 sequences, roughly 20% of which are singletons. Sequenced material: PBMCs from blood, taken roughly 5 days after vaccination. These TCRs come from a man in his fifties or sixties who received an inactivated influenza vaccine.

This clonotype was observed a few times. The chain links TRBV27 to TRBJ2-7; D perhaps matches TRBD2 (5 bases). Trimming removed 1 base at V and 5 bases at J, with 12 bases between. CDR1 and CDR2 from the germline V gene are MNHEY and SMNVEV (reference sequence). CDR3 length: 14 residues. The CDR3 DNA reads TGTGCCAGCAGTTTATATTCGGGGAGCGACGAGCAGTACTTC. Its protein is CASSLYSGSDEQYF.

The chain carries TRBV11-2 and TRBJ1-1; D not resolved. V lost 5 bases to trimming and J lost 6 bases, with 16 bases between them. CDR1 and CDR2 (germline): SGHAT, FQNNGV. This CDR3 is 14 amino acids long. For the CDR3, the DNA is TGTGCCAGCAGCCTCCAGATGGGTAGGGCTGAAGCTTTCTTT. Protein sequence: CASSLQMGRAEAFF.

This clonotype showed up just a few times. The V gene is TRBV20-1, the J gene TRBJ2-5; 9 bases match TRBD2. With V trimmed by 6 bases and J by 0 bases, 11 bases remained unmatched. The CDR3 loop spans 16 amino acids. Germline loops: CDR1 DFQATT, CDR2 SNEGSKA (reference sequence). The CDR3 here is CSANNPQRGDQETQYF. The CDR3 DNA is TGCAGTGCAAACAACCCCCAGCGGGGGGACCAAGAGACCCAGTACTTC.

This rearrangement joins TRBV3-1 to TRBJ1-5; no clear D. The ends were cut back, 0 bases at V and 7 bases at J, with 10 bases in the middle. The CDR3 is 14 amino acids. Germline V CDR1 and CDR2: LGHDT, YNNKEL (reference sequence). CDR3: CASSQESLSQPQHF. The CDR3, as DNA: TGTGCCAGCAGCCAAGAGTCGCTGAGCCAGCCCCAGCATTTT.

There are many counts of this clonotype. This chain uses TRBV6-5 with TRBJ2-3; a possible D gene is TRBD2 (6 bases). CDR1 MNHEY and CDR2 SVGAGI come from the germline V gene. The CDR3 sequence is 15 residues long. V lost 4 bases to trimming and J lost 2 bases, with 13 bases between them. The chain's CDR3 is CASSLGLTITDTQYF. In nucleotides, the CDR3 is TGTGCCAGCAGTTTGGGACTTACAATCACAGATACGCAGTATTTT.

In this sample, this clonotype turned up a few times. This chain links TRBV7-2 with TRBJ2-7; D perhaps matches TRBD1 (6 bases). This CDR3 has 14 amino acids. V gave up 4 bases and J gave up 3 bases, with 13 bases separating them. Germline CDR1 reads SGHTA; CDR2 reads FQGNSA. The CDR3 loop reads CASSSTGHIYEQYF. As DNA, the CDR3 is TGTGCCAGCAGCTCAACGGGACACATCTACGAGCAGTACTTC.

This clonotype was seen only a few times. V and J are TRBV4-3 and TRBJ2-3; 7 nucleotides agree with TRBD2. V shed 1 base, J shed 0 bases, and the junction held 7 bases outside the gene matches. Per the germline V gene, CDR1 is LGHNA and CDR2 is YSLEER. CDR3 length equals 17 residues. In DNA, the CDR3 is TGCGCCAGCAGCCAAGTTCGGGACTACCCTAGCACAGATACGCAGTATTTT. Protein sequence: CASSQVRDYPSTDTQYF.

CDR3 nucleotide sequence: TGCGCCAGCAGCCACCTGACAGGGGGGTCCTACGAGCAGTACTTC. Protein product: CASSHLTGGSYEQYF. The chain is built from TRBV5-1 and TRBJ2-7; 9 bases fit TRBD1. The ends lost 4 bases at V and 1 base at J; junction bases unmatched: 6. CDR1 is SGHRS and CDR2 is YFSETQ in the germline V gene. CDR3 length: 15 amino acids.

As to this clonotype: This may stem from a read error, because a much larger clone lies one nucleotide away. The chain links TRBV14 to TRBJ2-3, with 9 nucleotides matching TRBD1. The germline V gene has CDR1 SGHDN and CDR2 FVKESK. This CDR3 comprises 15 residues. This chain's CDR3 is CASSPFGTGTDAQYF. In nucleotides, the CDR3 is TGTGCCAGCAGCCCATTCGGGACAGGGACAGATGCGCAGTATTTT.

The V gene is TRBV10-3, the J gene TRBJ2-2; 10 bases map to TRBD2. This CDR3 has 15 residues. The V and J ends lost 6 bases and 3 bases, in that order; junction bases with no gene match: 4. Germline V gene sequence: CDR1 ENHRY, CDR2 SYGVKD. The CDR3 here is CAIRKSGGDTGELFF. In nucleotides, the CDR3 is TGTGCCATCAGAAAAAGCGGGGGGGACACCGGGGAGCTGTTTTTT.

V is TRBV4-3 and J is TRBJ2-5; perhaps TRBD2 as D (6 bases). The CDR3 spans 16 residues. The germline V and J ends were trimmed by 0 bases and 5 bases, with 16 bases remaining between them. Germline CDR1 and CDR2: LGHNA and YSLEER. CDR3 loop: CASSQELRGGMETQYF. In DNA form, the CDR3 reads TGCGCCAGCAGCCAAGAGTTGCGAGGAGGGATGGAGACCCAGTACTTC.

The chain uses TRBV15 and TRBJ2-7; D is unresolved. This CDR3 spans 15 amino acids. Deletions cut 0 bases from V and 0 bases from J, with 9 bases between. In germline, CDR1 is LNHNV, CDR2 YYDKDF (reference sequence). The CDR3 nucleotides are TGTGCCACCAGCAGAGATCCGGGCGCCTCCTACGAGCAGTACTTC. Amino acid sequence: CATSRDPGASYEQYF.

The chain uses TRBV4-1 and TRBJ2-2; D possibly corresponds to TRBD2 (7 bases). Trimming pared 1 base from V and 6 bases from J, leaving 12 bases between. Germline lookup yields CDR1 MGHRA and CDR2 YSYEKL. The CDR3 has 15 amino acids. CDR3 amino acids: CASSQVRGGPGELFF. CDR3 sequence (DNA): TGCGCCAGCAGCCAAGTTAGGGGGGGGCCCGGGGAGCTGTTTTTT.

This clonotype was seen a handful of times. The chain is built from TRBV15 and TRBJ2-1, with D possibly called TRBD1 or TRBD2 (5 bases each). The CDR3 extends over 17 amino acids. With 0 bases removed from V and 6 bases from J, the gap between germline ends came to 18 bases. CDR1 is LNHNV and CDR2 is YYDKDF in the germline V gene (reference sequence). In nucleotides, the CDR3 is TGTGCCACCAGCAGAGATGGGACGGGGTCTCGAATCAATGAGCAGTTCTTC. As protein: CATSRDGTGSRINEQFF.

This clonotype was counted a few times. The chain is built from TRBV7-2 and TRBJ2-7; D is ambiguous. The length of the CDR3 is 13 residues. CDR1 is SGHTA, CDR2 FQGNSA, per germline. Trimming took off 1 base at V and 9 bases at J, with 13 bases between the two ends. This chain's CDR3 is CASSLVFSDAQYF. The DNA for the CDR3 is TGTGCCAGCAGCTTAGTGTTCAGCGATGCGCAGTACTTC.

This clonotype was seen more than once but under ten times. This sequence joins TRBV20-1 and TRBJ2-5; D unclear. The CDR3 spans 11 residues. V shed 5 bases and J shed 5 bases, with 9 bases lying between them. Germline V lookup: CDR1 DFQATT, CDR2 SNEGSKA (reference sequence). CDR3 loop: CSAPRMETQYF. Written as DNA, the CDR3 is TGCAGTGCTCCTAGAATGGAGACCCAGTACTTC.